These 21 T cell receptor beta chains originate from one sample sequenced in a study of early T cells in non-severe SARS-CoV-2 infection. MiXCR, run by TCRdb on the 5' RACE reads, gives a single entry per CDR3 protein. The sample contains under 30,000 distinct CDR3 sequences, 3.5% to 5% of which appear only once. Sequencing input: whole blood. These receptors originate from an adult who was a healthcare worker with PCR-confirmed SARS-CoV-2 infection or an uninfected control (not recorded which).

The chain combines TRBV4-1 with TRBJ2-1, with 8 positions matching TRBD2. From germline, CDR1 is MGHRA and CDR2 YSYEKL. The trim removed 1 base at V and 4 bases at J, leaving 3 bases unmatched. The CDR3 is made up of 15 amino acids. Here the CDR3 DNA reads TGCGCCAGCAGCCAAGCAAGCGGGGGATACAATGAGCAGTTCTTC. Residues: CASSQASGGYNEQFF.

This clonotype was counted many times. This sequence joins TRBV9 and TRBJ1-2; a weak D match, TRBD1 (6 bases). This CDR3 has 13 residues. V was clipped by 4 bases and J by 2 bases, with 9 bases between them. CDR1 and CDR2 from the germline V gene are SGDLS and YYNGEE. The CDR3, as DNA: TGTGCCAGCAGCTATGGACAGAACTATGGCTACACCTTC. It specifies CASSYGQNYGYTF.

This clonotype was observed a handful of times. This CDR3 reads CASSLRGGSEDEQFF. In DNA form, the CDR3 reads TGTGCCAGCAGCTTACGAGGCGGGAGTGAGGATGAGCAGTTCTTC. The chain employs TRBV11-2 and TRBJ2-1; 7 bases are a match to TRBD2. Germline V CDR1 and CDR2: SGHAT, FQNNGV. The CDR3 has 15 residues. Losses at the gene ends were 2 bases for V and 8 bases for J; bases not matched to a gene: 9.

This clonotype appeared many times. This chain uses TRBV19 with TRBJ1-4; tentatively, D is TRBD1 (5 bases). V lost 6 bases and J lost 3, with 11 bases in between. Germline CDR1 reads LNHDA; CDR2 reads SQIVND (reference sequence). This CDR3 comprises 14 residues. This CDR3 reads CASSRGGANEKLFF. In DNA form, the CDR3 reads TGTGCCAGTAGCAGAGGAGGGGCTAATGAAAAACTGTTTTTT.

This clonotype was found many times. This rearrangement joins TRBV3-1 to TRBJ2-7; 10 bases map to TRBD1. The V segment lost 2 bases and the J segment 5 bases; nucleotides outside the gene matches: 6. There are 15 residues in the CDR3. Germline V gene data show CDR1 as LGHDT and CDR2 as YNNKEL (reference sequence). This chain's CDR3 is CASSQLPGTGDEQYF. Here the CDR3 DNA reads TGTGCCAGCAGCCAATTACCCGGGACAGGGGACGAGCAGTACTTC.

This clonotype was seen only a few times. The chain carries TRBV12-3 or TRBV12-4 and TRBJ2-7; TRBD1 is a possible D gene (5 bases). This CDR3 contains 13 residues. Deletions cut 3 bases from V and 1 base from J, with 7 bases between. The CDR3 region is CASSLDISYEQYF. The CDR3 DNA is TGTGCCAGCAGTTTGGACATTTCCTACGAGCAGTACTTC.

This clonotype was seen repeatedly, ten times or more. The chain carries TRBV20-1 and TRBJ2-2; D is ambiguous. CDR1 is DFQATT and CDR2 is SNEGSKA in the germline V gene (reference sequence). CDR3 length: 15 amino acids. Trimming stripped 6 bases from V and 0 bases from J, with 14 bases between. CDR3 sequence (DNA): TGCAGTGCCCCCGGTTCCCTCTCGAACACCGGGGAGCTGTTTTTT. Protein sequence: CSAPGSLSNTGELFF.

This clonotype was recorded many times. V and J are TRBV5-6 and TRBJ1-6; maybe TRBD1 (6 bases). In germline, CDR1 is SGHDT, CDR2 YYEEEE. Trimming removed 5 bases from V and 6 bases from J, with 15 bases in between. The CDR3 loop spans 15 amino acids. For the CDR3, the DNA is TGTGCCAGCAGTCGTCAGGGGTGGGGTAATTCACCCCTCCACTTT. Its translation: CASSRQGWGNSPLHF.

Written as DNA, the CDR3 is TGTGCCAGCTCACCGGGACAGGGGGCAGATACGCAGTATTTT. Translating it yields CASSPGQGADTQYF. The V gene is TRBV18, the J gene TRBJ2-3; TRBD1 aligns across 11 bases. This CDR3 contains 14 residues. Germline CDR1 and CDR2: KGHSH and LQKENI. Unmatched junction bases numbered 0, after V lost 3 bases and J lost 4 bases. Variable domain in full (rest from reference TRBV18 and TRBJ2-3): NAGVMQNPRHLVRRRGQEARLRCSPMKGHSHVYWYRQLPEEGLKFMVYLQKENIIDESGMPKERFSAEFPKEGPSILRIQQVVRGDSAAYFCASSPGQGADTQYFGPGTRLTVL.

As for this clonotype: A much larger clone lies a single base off, so this may be a read error. This rearrangement joins TRBV20-1 to TRBJ2-3, with no clear D. V was pared by 7 bases and J by 2 bases, with 13 bases between. The germline V gene has CDR1 DFQATT and CDR2 SNEGSKA (reference sequence). The CDR3 is 13 amino acids. The CDR3 bases are TGCAGTGTCCGGCGGAATCACACAGATACGCAGTATTTT. This encodes CSVRRNHTDTQYF.

Only one count was recorded for this clonotype. V is TRBV2 and J is TRBJ1-2; D might be TRBD1 (6 bases). Germline CDR1 reads SNHLY; CDR2 reads FYNNEI. V shed 5 bases and J shed 0 bases, with 10 bases lying between them. CDR3 length: 14 amino acids. The CDR3 is CASSRTVSNYGYTF. The CDR3 DNA reads as TGTGCCAGCAGTCGGACAGTATCTAACTATGGCTACACCTTC.

Many counts were recorded for this clonotype. V gene TRBV2 combines with J gene TRBJ2-5; no clear D. Germline assignment: CDR1 SNHLY and CDR2 FYNNEI. The CDR3 is 13 amino acids. Deletions cut 4 bases from V and 7 bases from J, with 13 bases between. This chain's CDR3 is CASSVGDATTQYF. CDR3 bases: TGTGCCAGCAGTGTCGGCGACGCGACGACCCAGTACTTC. The full variable domain, with the rest looked up from reference TRBV2 and TRBJ2-5, is EPEVTQTPSHQVTQMGQEVILRCVPISNHLYFYWYRQILGQKVEFLVSFYNNEISEKSEIFDDQFSVERPDGSNFTLKIRSTKLEDSAMYFCASSVGDATTQYFGPGTRLLVL.

The table lists this clonotype with many counts. V and J are TRBV7-9 and TRBJ1-1; TRBD1 agrees at 8 bases. Germline values: CDR1 SEHNR, CDR2 FQNEAQ (reference sequence). The CDR3 contains 15 residues. V dropped 5 bases and J dropped 3; count of bases not matched to a gene: 8. DNA for the CDR3: TGTGCCAGCAGCCATAATACAGGGGGGCACACTGAAGCTTTCTTT. Translating it yields CASSHNTGGHTEAFF.

There are many counts of this clonotype. This chain links TRBV7-6 with TRBJ1-1; no clear D gene. Looked up from germline, CDR1 is SGHVS and CDR2 is FNYEAQ. Trimming shortened V by 4 bases and J by 0 bases, and 6 bases separated the two germline ends. CDR3 length: 13 amino acids. This CDR3 is CASSWKMNTEAFF. The CDR3 DNA sequence: TGTGCCAGCAGCTGGAAGATGAACACTGAAGCTTTCTTT.

V is TRBV18 and J is TRBJ2-3, with TRBD2 identical over 8 bases. This CDR3 comprises 15 residues. With 6 bases clipped from V and 7 bases from J, the junction kept 12 bases outside the gene matches. Germline CDR1 is KGHSH and CDR2 is LQKENI. The CDR3 bases are TGTGCCAGCTCTCCAACTAGCGGCGTGGTGAATACGCAGTATTTT. It yields the protein CASSPTSGVVNTQYF.

This clonotype was recorded many times. The rearrangement uses TRBV4-1 and TRBJ1-5, with D perhaps TRBD1 (6 bases). CDR1 MGHRA and CDR2 YSYEKL come from the germline V gene. The V gene lost 8 bases and the J gene lost 6 bases, with 20 bases spanning the gap. The CDR3 loop spans 15 amino acids. The CDR3 DNA sequence: TGCGCCAGCGGAAGGATCCCGGGGGCTCTTCAGCCCCAGCATTTT. It is translated as CASGRIPGALQPQHF.

This sequence joins TRBV7-9 and TRBJ2-6; D ambiguous. CDR3 length: 16 amino acids. Germline CDR1 reads SEHNR; CDR2 reads FQNEAQ (reference sequence). V lost 0 bases and J 4 bases, leaving 10 bases between the germline ends. The CDR3 DNA reads TGTGCCAGCAGCTTAGCGACTCCAGGAGGGGCCAACGTCCTGACTTTC. Translation gives CASSLATPGGANVLTF.

This clonotype was detected a few times. This rearrangement joins TRBV6-6 to TRBJ2-5; no clear D. V was pared by 2 bases and J by 4 bases, with 11 bases between. The CDR3 contains 14 residues. Looked up from germline, CDR1 is MNHNY and CDR2 is SVGAGI (reference sequence). The CDR3 reads CASSYVGWGETQYF. The CDR3 region has the DNA TGTGCCAGCAGTTACGTAGGATGGGGAGAGACCCAGTACTTC.

About this clonotype itself: A clone one base away is much larger, so this may be a read error. The gene calls are TRBV7-2 and TRBJ2-7; D gene unclear. Looked up from germline, CDR1 is SGHTA and CDR2 is FQGNSA. The length of the CDR3 is 13 residues. CDR3 nucleotides: TGTGTCAGCAGCCGCAAATACATGGACGAGCAGTACTTC. Translating it yields CVSSRKYMDEQYF.

This clonotype was picked up a small number of times. The J gene is TRBJ2-1, the V gene TRBV18; D gene unclear. CDR1 is KGHSH and CDR2 is LQKENI in the germline V gene. With 5 bases removed from V and 5 bases from J, the gap between germline ends came to 13 bases. CDR3 length: 14 amino acids. The CDR3 bases are TGTGCCAGCTCATTCGGAGATTACAACAATGAGCAGTTCTTC. Its protein product is CASSFGDYNNEQFF.

There are a few counts of this clonotype. This chain connects TRBV3-1 to TRBJ2-7; 10 positions match TRBD1. The CDR3 is 15 residues long. CDR1 and CDR2 (germline): LGHDT, YNNKEL (reference sequence). V lost 2 bases, J lost 4 bases, and 5 bases stayed unmatched. CDR3 nucleotides: TGTGCCAGCAGCCAACCGGGACAGGGGAAATACGAGCAGTACTTC. This sequence encodes CASSQPGQGKYEQYF.